The rows below give T cell receptor beta chains drawn from one sample of a study of T-cell reconstitution after alpha-beta-depleted transplantation in children. A single record per CDR3 protein comes from TCRdb applying MiXCR to the PCR reads. Among roughly 490,000 distinct CDR3 sequences listed, 10% to 12% were seen once. The sample here was PBMCs, mostly from graft donor cells, taken 180 days after TCRalphabeta/CD19-depleted stem cell transplant. These receptors came from a female patient under 10 years old who had a stem cell transplant for aplastic anemia, so the T cells may come from the graft donor. The CDR3 runs from the conserved cysteine through the conserved F or W. A D gene is named only where the DNA matches it firmly. Not every row has a clone size; where given, it reads once, few, many or a size class.

d_call	clone_size	j_call	v_call	cdr3_aa	cdr3_nt
TRBD2	few	TRBJ2-2	TRBV20-1	CSGAGVRTGELFF	TGCAGTGGCGCGGGAGTGCGCACCGGGGAGCTGTTTTTT
TRBD2	NA	TRBJ2-7	TRBV28	CASSLDGRAYEQYF	TGTGCCAGCAGTTTAGACGGGAGGGCCTACGAGCAGTACTTC
TRBD1	few	TRBJ1-1	TRBV29-1	CSDKRQGGEAFF	TGCAGCGATAAACGACAGGGAGGTGAAGCTTTCTTT
NA	many	TRBJ2-2	TRBV7-9	CASSPARSTGELFF	TGTGCCAGCAGCCCGGCACGGAGCACCGGGGAGCTGTTTTTT
NA	NA	TRBJ1-4	TRBV4-3	CASRDSSAGTNEKLFF	TGCGCCAGCAGGGACAGTTCGGCGGGAACTAATGAAAAACTGTTTTTT
TRBD2	NA	TRBJ2-1	TRBV12-3/TRBV12-4	CASSFAGGDNEQFF	TGTGCCAGCAGTTTCGCGGGGGGGGACAATGAGCAGTTCTTC
NA	NA	TRBJ1-1	TRBV15	CATSRDFRNTEAFF	TGTGCCACCAGCAGAGATTTTAGGAACACTGAAGCTTTCTTT
NA	NA	TRBJ1-4	TRBV12-3/TRBV12-4	CTSSLPNWLGQAMNEKLFF	TGTACCAGCAGTTTACCCAACTGGCTCGGGCAGGCGATGAATGAAAAACTGTTTTTT
TRBD1	few	TRBJ1-1	TRBV11-1	CASSLGGQGAPMNTEAFF	TGTGCCAGCAGCTTAGGGGGGCAGGGGGCGCCCATGAACACTGAAGCTTTCTTT
NA	NA	TRBJ1-5	TRBV27	CASSFEGGGHQPQHF	TGTGCCAGCAGTTTCGAGGGGGGGGGACATCAGCCCCAGCATTTT
NA	NA	TRBJ2-2	TRBV20-1	CSARDPTPLMGSGELFF	TGCAGTGCTAGAGACCCAACTCCCCTCATGGGCTCCGGGGAGCTGTTTTTT
NA	many	TRBJ2-2	TRBV10-3	CAINGGSPRTNTGELFF	TGTGCCATCAATGGCGGAAGTCCCAGGACCAACACCGGGGAGCTGTTTTTT
NA	NA	TRBJ2-5	TRBV4-3	CASSQAVSTETQYF	TGCGCCAGCAGCCAAGCGGTATCCACGGAGACCCAGTACTTC
TRBD2	few	TRBJ2-7	TRBV5-1	CASSLVAGRLGEQYF	TGCGCCAGCAGCCTAGTGGCCGGGAGGTTGGGGGAGCAGTACTTC
NA	NA	TRBJ2-1	TRBV6-2/TRBV6-3	CASSYRQDYNEQFF	TGTGCCAGCAGTTACAGGCAGGATTACAATGAGCAGTTCTTC
TRBD1	NA	TRBJ2-3	TRBV7-9	CASSPDRARTDTQYF	TGTGCCAGCAGCCCAGACAGGGCCCGCACAGATACGCAGTATTTT
TRBD1	many	TRBJ1-5	TRBV7-2	CASSRTGGSNQPQHF	TGTGCCAGCAGCCGGACAGGGGGAAGCAATCAGCCCCAGCATTTT
NA	many	TRBJ2-3	TRBV7-9	CASRQGSDTQYF	TGTGCCAGCAGGCAGGGGTCAGATACGCAGTATTTT
NA	few	TRBJ2-7	TRBV29-1	CSVVTSPHYGASNEQYF	TGCAGCGTTGTAACCTCCCCGCATTATGGGGCTAGTAACGAGCAGTACTTC
NA	NA	TRBJ2-4	TRBV5-1	CASSLEGAKNIQYF	TGCGCCAGCAGCTTGGAGGGAGCCAAAAACATTCAGTACTTC
NA	NA	TRBJ1-5	TRBV10-3	CAIADYSNQPQHF	TGTGCCATCGCCGATTATAGCAATCAGCCCCAGCATTTT
NA	NA	TRBJ2-3	TRBV20-1	CSATTIVHAEFTSSTDTQYF	TGCAGTGCAACTACCATCGTCCATGCGGAATTTACCTCTAGCACAGATACGCAGTATTTT
NA	few	TRBJ2-3	TRBV6-5	CASSLSVSGSDTQYF	TGTGCCAGCAGTTTAAGTGTTTCAGGTTCAGATACGCAGTATTTT
TRBD1	NA	TRBJ1-2	TRBV5-1	CASSLGTGGRSPYGYTF	TGCGCCAGCAGCTTGGGGACAGGGGGCCGCTCTCCCTATGGCTACACCTTC
NA	NA	TRBJ2-4	TRBV7-9	CASSLVGTGNIQYF	TGTGCCAGCAGCTTAGTAGGGACTGGAAACATTCAGTACTTC
NA	few	TRBJ2-3	TRBV9	CASSVGDFPDTQYF	TGTGCCAGCAGCGTAGGGGACTTCCCAGATACGCAGTATTTT
NA	NA	TRBJ1-1	TRBV29-1	CSGRDGGGSEAFF	TGCAGCGGGCGAGATGGGGGGGGCTCTGAAGCTTTCTTT
TRBD2	NA	TRBJ2-2	TRBV5-6	CASSFSGRADTGELFF	TGTGCCAGCAGCTTTAGCGGGAGGGCCGACACCGGGGAGCTGTTTTTT
NA	NA	TRBJ2-1	TRBV12-3/TRBV12-4	CASSSPPRYEQFF	TGTGCCAGCAGTTCACCACCCCGTTATGAGCAGTTCTTC
TRBD2	many	TRBJ2-3	TRBV7-2	CASSLALAGPSTDTQYF	TGTGCCAGCAGCTTAGCCCTAGCGGGGCCTAGCACAGATACGCAGTATTTT
NA	few	TRBJ1-1	TRBV20-1	CSARVQGFEAFF	TGCAGTGCTAGAGTTCAGGGGTTCGAAGCTTTCTTT
TRBD1	NA	TRBJ2-1	TRBV24-1	CATSEPGQGIHEQFF	TGTGCCACCAGTGAACCGGGACAGGGGATTCATGAGCAGTTCTTC
TRBD1	NA	TRBJ2-2	TRBV28	CASSLYWTGKAGELFF	TGTGCCAGCAGTTTATATTGGACAGGGAAGGCCGGGGAGCTGTTTTTT
NA	NA	TRBJ1-1	TRBV6-1	CASTSPRGFSMNTEAFF	TGTGCCAGCACCTCCCCTCGGGGTTTCTCGATGAACACTGAAGCTTTCTTT
NA	NA	TRBJ2-1	TRBV5-1	CASSLARHDNEQFF	TGCGCCAGCAGCTTAGCCCGTCATGACAATGAGCAGTTCTTC
NA	few	TRBJ1-5	TRBV12-3/TRBV12-4	CASSDSPRGQPQHF	TGTGCCAGCAGTGACAGTCCACGGGGACAGCCCCAGCATTTT
NA	few	TRBJ1-2	TRBV27	CASSPPAGGHGYTF	TGTGCCAGCAGTCCCCCCGCCGGGGGGCATGGCTACACCTTC
NA	NA	TRBJ2-4	TRBV5-1	CASSLGWWSGAKNIQYF	TGCGCCAGCAGCTTGGGGTGGTGGTCGGGCGCCAAAAACATTCAGTACTTC
NA	NA	TRBJ2-1	TRBV7-6	CASSTAGSHFNEQFF	TGTGCCAGCAGCACTGCCGGGAGCCATTTCAATGAGCAGTTCTTC
NA	NA	TRBJ1-2	TRBV20-1	CSDSGRDYGYTF	TGCAGTGACAGCGGCCGGGACTATGGCTACACCTTC
NA	NA	TRBJ2-7	TRBV7-6	CASSLGVGQSYEQYF	TGTGCCAGCAGCTTAGGGGTCGGACAGTCCTACGAGCAGTACTTC
NA	few	TRBJ2-7	TRBV6-1	CASSDSSYEQYF	TGTGCCAGCAGTGACAGCTCCTACGAGCAGTACTTC
NA	NA	TRBJ1-1	TRBV7-9	CASSLAPKTPTEAFF	TGTGCCAGCAGCTTAGCCCCTAAAACGCCCACTGAAGCTTTCTTT
NA	few	TRBJ1-3	TRBV5-1	CASSMDLGSLPGNTIYF	TGCGCCAGCAGCATGGATTTAGGCTCTCTTCCTGGAAACACCATATATTTT
TRBD2	NA	TRBJ2-1	TRBV19	CASSAGLAGVSEQFF	TGTGCCAGTAGTGCCGGACTAGCGGGAGTGTCTGAGCAGTTCTTC
TRBD2	NA	TRBJ2-1	TRBV3-1	CASSTRGSGRLNEQFF	TGTGCCAGCAGCACCCGGGGGAGCGGGAGGTTAAATGAGCAGTTCTTC